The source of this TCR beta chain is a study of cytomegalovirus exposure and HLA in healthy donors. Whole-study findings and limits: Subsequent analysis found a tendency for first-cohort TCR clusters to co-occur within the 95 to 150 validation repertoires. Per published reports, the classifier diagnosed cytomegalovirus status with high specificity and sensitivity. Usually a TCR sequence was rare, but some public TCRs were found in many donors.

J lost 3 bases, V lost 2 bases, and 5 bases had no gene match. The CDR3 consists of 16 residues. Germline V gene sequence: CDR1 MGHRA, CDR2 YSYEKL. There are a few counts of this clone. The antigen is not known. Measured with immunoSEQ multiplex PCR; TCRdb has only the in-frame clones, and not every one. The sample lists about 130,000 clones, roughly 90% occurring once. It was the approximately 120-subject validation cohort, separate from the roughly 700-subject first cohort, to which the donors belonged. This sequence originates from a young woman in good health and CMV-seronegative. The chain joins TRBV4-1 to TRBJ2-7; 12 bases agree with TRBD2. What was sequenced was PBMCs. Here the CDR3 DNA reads TGCGCCAGCAGCCAACACCCGACTAGCGGGAGCTACGAGCAGTACTTC. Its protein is CASSQHPTSGSYEQYF.